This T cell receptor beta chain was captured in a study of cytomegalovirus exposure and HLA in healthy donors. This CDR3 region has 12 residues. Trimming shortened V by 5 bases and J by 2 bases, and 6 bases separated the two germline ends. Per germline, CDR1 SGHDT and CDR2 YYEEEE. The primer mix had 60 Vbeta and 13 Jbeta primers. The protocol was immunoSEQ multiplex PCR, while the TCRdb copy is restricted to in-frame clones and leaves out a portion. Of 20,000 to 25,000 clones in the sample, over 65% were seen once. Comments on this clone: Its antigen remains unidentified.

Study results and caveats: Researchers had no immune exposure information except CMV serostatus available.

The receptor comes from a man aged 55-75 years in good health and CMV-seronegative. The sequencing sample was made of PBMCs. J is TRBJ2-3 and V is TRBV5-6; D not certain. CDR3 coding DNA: TGTGCCAGCAGTCACTTCACAGATACGCAGTATTTT. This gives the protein CASSHFTDTQYF.